These T cell receptor beta chains were read from a single sample in a study of control samples from healthy donors and cancer patients. Profiling relied on immunoSEQ multiplex PCR, and the TCRdb table lists in-frame clones only, not all of them. The data hold 100,000 to 150,000 clones, with less than 90% observed a single time. The sample was blood. These receptors were taken from a man between 18 and 29 years old in good health. Both conserved end residues are trimmed from each CDR3. The D gene is left open where the match is weak.

D gene | V gene | CDR3 protein
NA | TRBV19 | ASSIGSGNEQY
TRBD1 | TRBV19 | ASSISGTANNQPQH
NA | TRBV6-5 | ASSYSGVIGGYT
NA | TRBV30 | ACNRARTEAF
NA | TRBV27 | ASSLRQNYGYT
TRBD1 | TRBV5-5 | ASSLGTGGEANYGYT
TRBD1 | TRBV27 | ASTPGQSTDTQY
TRBD1 | TRBV2 | ASRLQGFAGNTIY
TRBD1 | TRBV24-1 | ATSDPGQGEGTGELF
TRBD1 | TRBV27 | ASRYDRDYGYT
NA | TRBV28 | ASSSPGGGENIQY
NA | TRBV18 | ASSGSTVGVLGNQPQH
TRBD1 | TRBV5-1 | ASSEWLGTGYYYGYT
NA | TRBV7-9 | ASSLYQEQF
TRBD1 | TRBV9 | ASSYRDSYGYT
TRBD1 | TRBV7-9 | ASSLARGLDEQY
NA | TRBV19 | ASSRRDRENTEAF
NA | TRBV6-4 | ASSDSKVPGGYT
NA | TRBV28 | ASSPTNPGAGEAF
NA | TRBV19 | ASIAGGWNQPQH
NA | TRBV28 | ASSSQDGLQEKLF
NA | TRBV6-2/TRBV6-3 | ASSYPPGPNSPLH
NA | TRBV14 | ASSQDRGVVNDEKLF
TRBD1 | TRBV6-2/TRBV6-3 | ASSYRRQGGPYGYT